This TCR beta chain was sequenced for a study of blood T cell repertoires in COVID-19. Overall study context: Material from acute and convalescent COVID-19 was sourced from the United States, Italy and Spain.

Original processing notes: Estimates of nucleated cell counts were drawn from the amplification of reference gene primers. Profiling relied on immunoSEQ multiplex PCR, and the TCRdb table lists in-frame clones only, not all of them. The DNA gave D and trimming, while V, J and clone size come from that table. This sample yields hundreds of thousands of clones, of which almost 90% are seen a single time; around 6.6% belongs to the top ten. V was shortened by 5 bases and J by 7 bases, with 20 bases between the two germline ends. The CDR3 loop spans 15 amino acids. Germline CDR1 SGHAT, CDR2 FQNNGV. Those enrolled in Seattle joined during active infection and were followed longitudinally afterward.

Sequenced sample: peripheral blood. The V and J genes are TRBV11-2 and TRBJ1-2; D may be TRBD1 (6 bases). This clonotype was sampled from a woman aged 65 to 85 with COVID-19, enrolled during active disease. The CDR3 protein is CASSPYTGTKGGYTF. The CDR3 DNA reads as TGTGCCAGCAGCCCGTATACAGGGACGAAGGGTGGCTACACCTTC.